A single sample is the source of the 27 T cell receptor beta chains below, sequenced in a study of blood T cell repertoires in COVID-19. TCRdb's table, derived via immunoSEQ multiplex PCR, lists solely in-frame clones and lacks some. The sample includes around 100,000 clones, 85% to 90% of them seen just once. The sample consisted of peripheral blood. The source of these receptors is a man between 50 and 59 years old with acute or convalescent COVID-19.

V and J are TRBV6-5 and TRBJ1-5, with a possible D match to TRBD1 (6 bases). Germline CDR1 is MNHEY and CDR2 is SVGAGI. The CDR3 length is 14 residues. Trimming shortened V by 8 bases and J by 5 bases, and 16 bases separated the two germline ends. This chain's CDR3 is CASCRQVPHQPQHF. CDR3 DNA sequence: TGTGCCAGCTGCCGACAGGTCCCACATCAGCCCCAGCATTTT.

The chain couples TRBV7-6 to TRBJ2-2; 9 nucleotides line up with TRBD1. V trimming: 1 base; J trimming: 1 base; junction bases outside the gene matches: 4. This CDR3 region has 17 residues. The germline V gene has CDR1 SGHVS and CDR2 FNYEAQ. Written as DNA, the CDR3 is TGTGCCAGCAGCTTAGAGGGGACAGGGTTGAACACCGGGGAGCTGTTTTTT. It translates to CASSLEGTGLNTGELFF.

The V gene is TRBV27, the J gene TRBJ2-1; the match to TRBD1 covers 11 bases. V shed 5 bases, J shed 7 bases, and the junction held 7 bases outside the gene matches. Germline V lookup: CDR1 MNHEY, CDR2 SMNVEV (reference sequence). The CDR3 loop spans 15 amino acids. The CDR3 protein is CASSTGTGGSNEQFF. The CDR3 nucleotides are TGTGCCAGCAGTACTGGGACAGGGGGTTCTAATGAGCAGTTCTTC.

V gene TRBV5-1 combines with J gene TRBJ2-1, with D possibly matching TRBD2 (5 bases). Germline CDR1 SGHRS, CDR2 YFSETQ. V shed 1 base and J shed 7 bases, with 9 bases lying between them. The CDR3 has 13 residues. CDR3 sequence (DNA): TGCGCCAGCAGCTTGACCGGGGTTAATGAGCAGTTCTTC. The encoded protein is CASSLTGVNEQFF.

The genes are TRBV7-9 and TRBJ2-5; 7 positions match TRBD2. The V gene end was trimmed by 6 bases and the J gene end by 2 bases; junction bases not matched to a gene: 15. Germline CDR1 reads SEHNR; CDR2 reads FQNEAQ (reference sequence). The CDR3 sequence is 17 residues long. The CDR3: CASRPTSGGTVQETQYF. The CDR3 DNA reads as TGTGCCAGCAGACCTACGTCCGGGGGGACCGTACAAGAGACCCAGTACTTC.

The CDR3 region has the DNA TGCGCCAGCAGCTTAATTAGCCCTAGAAACTCCTACAATGAGCAGTTCTTC. Its protein is CASSLISPRNSYNEQFF. The gene calls are TRBV5-1 and TRBJ2-1, with D unresolved. The CDR3 length is 17 residues. The ends were cut back, 2 bases at V and 0 bases at J, with 15 bases in the middle. Germline V gene sequence: CDR1 SGHRS, CDR2 YFSETQ.

This clone came up a few times. For the CDR3, the DNA is TGTGCCAGCAGCCCCCCGGGAGGCCACTCTGGAAACACCATATATTTT. As protein: CASSPPGGHSGNTIYF. This sequence joins TRBV3-1 (or the pseudogene TRBV3-2) and TRBJ1-3; D ambiguous. With 4 bases removed from V and 0 bases from J, the gap between germline ends came to 13 bases. CDR1 is LGHDT and CDR2 is YNNKEL in the germline V gene (reference sequence). This CDR3 is built from 16 residues.

V and J are TRBV6-4 and TRBJ2-1; 8 nucleotides match TRBD2. Germline values: CDR1 MRHNA, CDR2 SNTAGT. After removal of 7 bases from V and 11 bases from J, the junction contained 16 bases not matched to a gene. This CDR3 has 15 amino acids. The CDR3 here is CASNRKAGAPKKQFF. The CDR3 DNA follows: TGTGCCAGCAACAGGAAAGCGGGAGCTCCCAAAAAGCAGTTCTTC.

The chain employs TRBV5-1 and TRBJ1-5; 10 bases agree with TRBD1. The CDR3 has 15 residues. The V segment lost 4 bases and the J segment 2 bases; nucleotides outside the gene matches: 3. Germline-derived CDR1 and CDR2 are SGHRS and YFSETQ. The CDR3 is CASSPGQGGNQPQHF. CDR3 coding DNA: TGCGCCAGCAGCCCCGGACAGGGGGGCAATCAGCCCCAGCATTTT.

The V call is TRBV5-1, the J call TRBJ2-3; the D gene is possibly TRBD2 (5 bases). This CDR3 is built from 14 residues. Per the germline V gene, CDR1 is SGHRS and CDR2 is YFSETQ. The V gene lost 0 bases and the J gene lost 4 bases, with 9 bases spanning the gap. The CDR3, as DNA: TGCGCCAGCAGCTTGGGACTATTCCCAGATACGCAGTATTTT. It is translated as CASSLGLFPDTQYF.

The J gene is TRBJ2-7, the V gene TRBV2, with TRBD2 matching 7 bases. The CDR3 has 16 amino acids. V trimming: 6 bases; J trimming: 2 bases; junction bases outside the gene matches: 13. Germline V gene sequence: CDR1 SNHLY, CDR2 FYNNEI. The DNA for the CDR3 is TGTGCCAGCAGCGGTGGTTCTCTCAGCGGGGCCTACGAGCAGTACTTC. Its translation: CASSGGSLSGAYEQYF.

V and J are TRBV10-2 and TRBJ2-5, with 11 bases fitting TRBD2. The germline V gene has CDR1 WSHSY and CDR2 SAAADI. V gave up 8 bases and J gave up 6 bases; unmatched junction bases: 8. This CDR3 has 14 amino acids. The CDR3 nucleotides read TGCGCCAGCTCACTAGCGGGAGAAGAGAAGACCCAGTACTTC. This translates into CASSLAGEEKTQYF.

This rearrangement joins TRBV7-8 to TRBJ2-2; weak D call: TRBD1 (6 bases). In germline, CDR1 is SGHVS, CDR2 FQNEAQ. There are 16 residues in the CDR3. Trimming took off 5 bases at V and 1 base at J, with 14 bases between the two ends. CDR3 nucleotides: TGTGCCAGCAGCCACAGGGACACCAAGAACACCGGGGAGCTGTTTTTT. Translation: CASSHRDTKNTGELFF.

This chain uses TRBV7-8 with TRBJ1-5, with 8 bases aligning to TRBD1. The CDR3 covers 13 residues. V lost 4 bases, J lost 6 bases, and 2 bases stayed unmatched. In germline, CDR1 is SGHVS, CDR2 FQNEAQ. The CDR3 nucleotides are TGTGCCAGCAGCTATGACAGGGGTCAGCCCCAGCATTTT. Protein: CASSYDRGQPQHF.

This clone was recorded once. This chain connects TRBV21-1 to TRBJ1-3; the D segment call TRBD1 is taken from the table without a DNA check. TRBV21-1 is labeled a pseudogene. The CDR3 has 17 residues. The CDR3 bases are TGTGCCAGCAGCAACCCAGGGACAGCGACCTCTGGAAACACCATATATTTT. Encoded protein: CASSNPGTATSGNTIYF.

This clone was seen only a few times. V gene TRBV3-1 (or the pseudogene TRBV3-2) combines with J gene TRBJ2-2; TRBD2 matches 9 bases. The CDR3 is 14 residues long. The V and J ends lost 4 bases and 7 bases, in that order; junction bases with no gene match: 4. Germline V CDR1 and CDR2: LGHDT, YNNKEL (reference sequence). The CDR3 DNA follows: TGTGCCAGCAGCCCGACTAGCGGTTACGGGGAGCTGTTTTTT. Protein sequence: CASSPTSGYGELFF.

V and J are TRBV30 and TRBJ2-7; TRBD1 matches 8 bases. Trimming took 0 bases from V and 5 from J; bases not matched to a gene: 12. Looked up from germline, CDR1 is GTSNPN and CDR2 is SVGIG (reference sequence). CDR3 length: 16 amino acids. The CDR3 sequence: CAWSVWGAGGLNEQYF. As DNA, the CDR3 is TGTGCCTGGAGTGTGTGGGGGGCAGGGGGCTTGAACGAGCAGTACTTC. Full variable domain (missing parts from reference TRBV30 and TRBJ2-7): SQTIHQWPATLVQPVGSPLSLECTVEGTSNPNLYWYRQAAGRGLQLLFYSVGIGQISSEVPQNLSASRPQDRQFILSSKKLLLSDSGFYLCAWSVWGAGGLNEQYFGPGTRLTVT.

The chain employs TRBV3-1 (or the pseudogene TRBV3-2) and TRBJ2-2, with TRBD2 as a possible D gene (5 bases). Germline-derived CDR1 and CDR2 are LGHDT and YNNKEL (reference sequence). The CDR3 consists of 14 residues. Deletions cut 2 bases from V and 7 bases from J, with 11 bases between. The CDR3 bases are TGTGCCAGCAGCCAACGAGGGAGTGTCGGGGAGCTGTTTTTT. It is translated as CASSQRGSVGELFF.

The rearrangement links TRBV10-2 to TRBJ2-7; 9 bases are a match to TRBD2. Germline values: CDR1 WSHSY, CDR2 SAAADI. The CDR3 totals 14 residues. V was clipped by 4 bases and J by 4 bases; unmatched bases: 5. This CDR3 is CASSALAGRYEQYF. The CDR3 DNA is TGCGCCAGCAGTGCGCTAGCGGGAAGGTACGAGCAGTACTTC.

The gene calls are TRBV28 and TRBJ2-3; the D gene is possibly TRBD2 (5 bases). The V gene's germline CDR1 is MDHEN and CDR2 SYDVKM. This CDR3 has 14 residues. Trimming shortened V by 7 bases and J by 1 base, and 12 bases separated the two germline ends. DNA of the CDR3: TGTGCCAGCACGGGATCAAGCGGCACAGATACGCAGTATTTT. Translating gives CASTGSSGTDTQYF.

The genes are TRBV5-1 and TRBJ2-1; 11 positions match TRBD2. This CDR3 is built from 16 residues. CDR1 and CDR2 from the germline V gene are SGHRS and YFSETQ. Trimming removed 4 bases from V and 6 bases from J; junction bases left unmatched: 9. CDR3 DNA: TGCGCCAGCAGCCCCATAGCGGGAGGGCCTACCAATGAGCAGTTCTTC. Translating it yields CASSPIAGGPTNEQFF.

V is TRBV6-5 and J is TRBJ2-2; the D gene is possibly TRBD2 (5 bases). The CDR3 contains 15 residues. CDR1 and CDR2 (germline): MNHEY, SVGAGI. With 5 bases removed from V and 6 bases from J, the gap between germline ends came to 16 bases. The CDR3 coding sequence is TGTGCCAGCAGTCGCGGGCAGCTTGGGGCCGGGGAGCTGTTTTTT. It translates to CASSRGQLGAGELFF.

V and J are TRBV6-6 and TRBJ2-5, with 7 bases that match TRBD2. CDR3 length equals 16 residues. J was trimmed by 1 base and V by 2 bases; bases with no gene match: 7. Germline V gives CDR1 MNHNY, CDR2 SVGAGI (reference sequence). In DNA form, the CDR3 reads TGTGCCAGCAGTTACCTCCCGGGGGGACCCCAAGAGACCCAGTACTTC. Encoded protein: CASSYLPGGPQETQYF.

V is TRBV10-3 and J is TRBJ2-1, with 7 bases fitting TRBD1. Losses at the gene ends were 6 bases for V and 0 bases for J; bases not matched to a gene: 2. Germline loops: CDR1 ENHRY, CDR2 SYGVKD. The CDR3 contains 14 residues. The CDR3 DNA reads as TGTGCCATCAGGGGACAGACCTCCTACAATGAGCAGTTCTTC. Translated: CAIRGQTSYNEQFF.

This rearrangement joins TRBV5-4 to TRBJ2-7; 8 nucleotides agree with TRBD1. Germline CDR1 and CDR2: SGHNT and YYREEE (reference sequence). Trimming removed 4 bases from V and 4 bases from J; junction bases left unmatched: 10. There are 15 residues in the CDR3. CDR3 in DNA: TGTGCCAGCAGCGCATCCGGGACAGGCATGTACGAGCAGTACTTC. Translation gives CASSASGTGMYEQYF. The whole variable domain, filled in from reference TRBV5-4 and TRBJ2-7, reads ETGVTQSPTHLIKTRGQQVTLRCSSQSGHNTVSWYQQALGQGPQFIFQYYREEENGRGNFPPRFSGLQFPNYSSELNVNALELDDSALYLCASSASGTGMYEQYFGPGTRLTVT.

Here the CDR3 DNA reads TGTGCCAGCAGCCAAGATCTTAGGACAGGGGGCGCAGATACGCAGTATTTT. Its protein is CASSQDLRTGGADTQYF. The chain employs TRBV3-1 (or the pseudogene TRBV3-2) and TRBJ2-3, with 11 bases identical to TRBD1. CDR3 length: 17 residues. The germline CDR1 and CDR2 sequences are LGHDT and YNNKEL (reference sequence). Losses at the gene ends were 0 bases for V and 4 bases for J; bases not matched to a gene: 6.

V and J are TRBV11-3 and TRBJ2-2; D remains unclear. The V end lost 4 bases, the J end lost 6 bases, and 9 bases lay between the germline ends. The V gene's germline CDR1 is SGHNT and CDR2 YENEEA. There are 13 residues in the CDR3. CDR3 in amino acids: CASSSSVPGELFF. CDR3 DNA sequence: TGTGCCAGCAGCTCCTCCGTTCCCGGGGAGCTGTTTTTT.